The 6 T cell receptor beta chains below were found in one sample sequenced in a study of somatic mutations in cytotoxic T cells in rheumatoid arthritis. Using immunoSEQ multiplex PCR, the repertoire was profiled, and TCRdb retains in-frame clones only, with some absent. The sample has about 20,000 clones; 85% are singletons. The sample taken for sequencing was CD8+ T cells sorted from blood. The receptor set was obtained from a woman aged 35 to 49 with rheumatoid arthritis.

This clone was found a few times. The chain joins TRBV4-1 to TRBJ1-2, with 8 bases fitting TRBD1. CDR1 and CDR2 from the germline V gene are MGHRA and YSYEKL. The CDR3 consists of 16 residues. V was clipped by 3 bases and J by 0 bases; unmatched bases: 6. In nucleotides, the CDR3 is TGCGCCAGCAGCCACCCGGACAGGGACTCTAACTATGGCTACACCTTC. Protein sequence: CASSHPDRDSNYGYTF.

The chain employs TRBV11-2 and TRBJ2-4; the match to TRBD1 covers 11 bases. The CDR3 length is 18 residues. Trimming at V came to 1 base and at J to 5 bases, leaving 10 bases not matched to a gene. Germline CDR1 reads SGHAT; CDR2 reads FQNNGV. Written as DNA, the CDR3 is TGTGCCAGCAGCTTAGTTCGGGACAGGGGGTTAGTGGAAAACATTCAGTACTTC. Its protein product is CASSLVRDRGLVENIQYF.

The gene calls are TRBV7-9 and TRBJ1-1, with D possibly matching TRBD1 (5 bases). This CDR3 region has 16 residues. Trimming removed 8 bases from V and 0 bases from J, with 19 bases in between. Germline V gene sequence: CDR1 SEHNR, CDR2 FQNEAQ (reference sequence). CDR3 protein: CASRRSGGVMNTEAFF. The CDR3 DNA reads TGTGCCAGCCGCCGGTCCGGGGGGGTTATGAACACTGAAGCTTTCTTT.

The V and J genes are TRBV19 and TRBJ2-5; 12 bases fit TRBD2. Trimming cost V 3 bases and J 10 bases; bases outside gene matches: 6. This CDR3 contains 14 residues. Germline V lookup: CDR1 LNHDA, CDR2 SQIVND (reference sequence). As DNA, the CDR3 is TGTGCCAGTAGTATCGCTAGCGGGGGGGCGGGCCAGTACTTC. Residues: CASSIASGGAGQYF.

J is TRBJ2-5 and V is TRBV27; no clear D. The CDR3 has 14 amino acids. Germline V gives CDR1 MNHEY, CDR2 SMNVEV (reference sequence). V shed 4 bases and J shed 2 bases, with 11 bases lying between them. The CDR3 spells CASSSAYSQETQYF. The CDR3 DNA is TGTGCCAGCAGTTCCGCGTACTCGCAAGAGACCCAGTACTTC.

The chain combines TRBV6-1 with TRBJ1-5; D not certain. Germline CDR1 is MNHNS and CDR2 is SASEGT. The CDR3 contains 12 residues. V lost 3 bases, J lost 9 bases, and 9 bases lay in between. CDR3 loop: CASSDRFGPQHF. CDR3 in DNA: TGTGCCAGCAGTGACAGGTTTGGGCCCCAGCATTTT.